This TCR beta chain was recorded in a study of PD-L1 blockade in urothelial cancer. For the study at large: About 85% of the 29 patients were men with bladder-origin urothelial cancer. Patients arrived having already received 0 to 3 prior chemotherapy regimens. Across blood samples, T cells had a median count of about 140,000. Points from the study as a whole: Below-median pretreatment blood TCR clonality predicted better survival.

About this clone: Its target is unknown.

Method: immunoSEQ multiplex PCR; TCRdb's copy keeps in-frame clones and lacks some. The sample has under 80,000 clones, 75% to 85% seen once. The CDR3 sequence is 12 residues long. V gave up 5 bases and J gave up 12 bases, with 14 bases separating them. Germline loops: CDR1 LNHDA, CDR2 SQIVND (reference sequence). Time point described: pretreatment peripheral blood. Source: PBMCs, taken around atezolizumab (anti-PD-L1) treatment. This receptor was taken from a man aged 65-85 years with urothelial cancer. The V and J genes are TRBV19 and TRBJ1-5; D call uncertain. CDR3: CASSPLGSSQHF. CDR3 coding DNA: TGTGCCAGTAGTCCCCTTGGGAGCAGCCAGCATTTT.